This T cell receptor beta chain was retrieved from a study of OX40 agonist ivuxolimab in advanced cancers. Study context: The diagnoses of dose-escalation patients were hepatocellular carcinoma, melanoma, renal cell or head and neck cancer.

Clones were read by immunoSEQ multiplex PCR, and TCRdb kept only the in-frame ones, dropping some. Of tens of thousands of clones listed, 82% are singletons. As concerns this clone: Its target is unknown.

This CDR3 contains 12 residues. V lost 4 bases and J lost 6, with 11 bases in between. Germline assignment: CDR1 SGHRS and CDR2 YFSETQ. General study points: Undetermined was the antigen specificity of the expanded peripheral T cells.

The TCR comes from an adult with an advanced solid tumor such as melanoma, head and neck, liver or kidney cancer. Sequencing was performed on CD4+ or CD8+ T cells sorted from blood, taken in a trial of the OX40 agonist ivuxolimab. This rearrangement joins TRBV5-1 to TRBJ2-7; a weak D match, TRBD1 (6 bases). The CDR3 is CASSPDRSEQYF. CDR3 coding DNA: TGCGCCAGCAGCCCGGACAGATCCGAGCAGTACTTC.